These 18 T cell receptor beta chains were all obtained from the same sample, sequenced in a study of CD8 T cells in ankylosing spondylitis. The antigens of these receptors remain unknown. General study findings and limits: Several highly homologous variants made up a TCR beta motif, and this motif appeared characteristic of ankylosing spondylitis blood.

One entry per CDR3 protein, called by TCRdb with MiXCR from the 5' RACE reads. This table has about 210,000 distinct CDR3 sequences, about 7.3% appearing once. The sample was blood, either unsorted or a sorted T cell fraction (not recorded which). All receptors come from a male donor with ankylosing spondylitis.

This clonotype was seen at least ten times. The chain carries TRBV30 and TRBJ2-5; unclear D gene. Germline V CDR1 and CDR2: GTSNPN, SVGIG (reference sequence). This CDR3 contains 12 residues. Trimming removed 2 bases at V and 6 bases at J, with 10 bases between. The CDR3, as DNA: TGTGCCTGGAGTTGGAAAACTAAGACCCAGTACTTC. Translating it yields CAWSWKTKTQYF.

This clonotype was counted ten times or more. This chain links TRBV29-1 with TRBJ2-7; D may be TRBD1 or TRBD2 (5 bases each). Germline-derived CDR1 and CDR2 are SQVTM and ANQGSEA. The V end lost 6 bases, the J end lost 0 bases, and 15 bases lay between the germline ends. The CDR3 has 14 residues. CDR3 protein: CSVVDRDRSYEQYF. The CDR3 DNA reads TGCAGCGTCGTTGACCGGGACCGCTCCTACGAGCAGTACTTC.

This clonotype has a count of ten or more. The genes are TRBV2 and TRBJ2-3; D gene ambiguous. Germline V gene data show CDR1 as SNHLY and CDR2 as FYNNEI. Trimming stripped 6 bases from V and 13 bases from J, with 17 bases between. CDR3 length: 12 residues. The CDR3 protein is CASSAPDTNKYF. CDR3 DNA: TGTGCCAGCAGCGCTCCTGATACGAACAAGTATTTT.

This clonotype was detected ten times or more. The chain is built from TRBV4-3 and TRBJ2-2; D is unclear. The CDR3 is made up of 14 amino acids. Germline lookup yields CDR1 LGHNA and CDR2 YSLEER. Trimming took 1 base from V and 2 from J, leaving 5 bases between them. The chain's CDR3 is CASSQGPNTGELFF. CDR3 coding DNA: TGCGCCAGCAGCCAAGGCCCTAACACCGGGGAGCTGTTTTTT.

This clonotype was counted at least ten times. The rearrangement links TRBV4-3 to TRBJ2-7; 7 nucleotides line up with TRBD1. Germline CDR1 is LGHNA and CDR2 is YSLEER. The CDR3 covers 15 residues. The trim removed 4 bases at V and 3 bases at J, leaving 9 bases unmatched. The CDR3 coding sequence is TGCGCCAGCAGCCGAAGACAGGGTTCCTTCTACGAGCAGTACTTC. It translates to CASSRRQGSFYEQYF.

This rearrangement joins TRBV30 to TRBJ1-5; 10 nucleotides align to TRBD1. Looked up from germline, CDR1 is GTSNPN and CDR2 is SVGIG (reference sequence). CDR3 length: 14 amino acids. The V segment lost 3 bases and the J segment 8 bases; nucleotides outside the gene matches: 7. CDR3 region: CAWSPGTGVEPQHF. CDR3 nucleotide sequence: TGTGCCTGGAGCCCCGGGACAGGGGTTGAGCCCCAGCATTTT.

This clonotype appeared many times. The chain employs TRBV9 and TRBJ2-5; 7 positions agree with TRBD2. The CDR3 totals 16 residues. Germline values: CDR1 SGDLS, CDR2 YYNGEE. The J segment lost 1 base and the V segment lost 3 bases, leaving 9 bases of the junction unmatched. CDR3 DNA: TGTGCCAGCAGCGCCAATTCGGGGGGACGCCAAGAGACCCAGTACTTC. It translates to CASSANSGGRQETQYF.

The J gene is TRBJ2-1, the V gene TRBV18, with D perhaps TRBD2 (6 bases). Germline-derived CDR1 and CDR2 are KGHSH and LQKENI. CDR3 length: 20 amino acids. Deletions cut 3 bases from V and 1 base from J, with 25 bases between. Written as DNA, the CDR3 is TGTGCCAGCTCACCCCAAAAAGGGACTCCCGCTTCGGAATCCTACAATGAGCAGTTCTTC. Amino acid sequence: CASSPQKGTPASESYNEQFF.

This clonotype was seen ten or more times. The V call is TRBV2, the J call TRBJ2-2, with 7 bases fitting TRBD1. CDR3 length: 16 amino acids. The ends lost 1 base at V and 4 bases at J; junction bases unmatched: 6. The germline gives CDR1 SNHLY, CDR2 FYNNEI. CDR3 sequence: CASSEGRQGPTGELFF. The CDR3 bases are TGTGCCAGCAGTGAAGGAAGACAGGGACCCACCGGGGAGCTGTTTTTT.

This clonotype was observed many times. V and J are TRBV5-1 and TRBJ2-1, with D perhaps matching TRBD1 (5 bases). The CDR3 covers 14 residues. Trimming pared 7 bases from V and 0 bases from J, leaving 11 bases between. CDR1 and CDR2 (germline): SGHRS, YFSETQ. The CDR3 nucleotides are TGCGCCAGCTTTCAGGGTTTCTCCTACAATGAGCAGTTCTTC. As protein: CASFQGFSYNEQFF.

This clonotype was found many times. The chain employs TRBV7-2 and TRBJ1-1, with D possibly being TRBD1 (6 bases). The V and J ends lost 3 bases and 5 bases respectively, with 16 bases between them. This CDR3 spans 15 amino acids. Germline V gives CDR1 SGHTA, CDR2 FQGNSA. CDR3 coding DNA: TGTGCCAGCAGCTTCGTCGTTGGGGGGCCGACTGAAGCTTTCTTT. Translating gives CASSFVVGGPTEAFF.

CDR3 DNA sequence: TGCGCCAGCAGCCCAAGGAGGGGTCGCGACGAGCAGTACTTC. Translating it yields CASSPRRGRDEQYF. The V gene is TRBV4-3, the J gene TRBJ2-7, with a possible D match to TRBD2 (6 bases). The CDR3 spans 14 residues. Trimming left V 4 bases short and J 5 bases short, with 15 bases between. CDR1 LGHNA and CDR2 YSLEER come from the germline V gene.

Many counts were recorded for this clonotype. This CDR3 reads CASSLPTSTDTQYF. The CDR3 DNA sequence: TGTGCCAGCAGCCTGCCGACTAGTACAGATACGCAGTATTTT. The chain employs TRBV7-9 and TRBJ2-3, with a tentative D call TRBD2 (6 bases). Germline V gene sequence: CDR1 SEHNR, CDR2 FQNEAQ (reference sequence). The CDR3 has 14 amino acids. Trimming shortened V by 5 bases and J by 3 bases, and 12 bases separated the two germline ends.

This clonotype was detected ten times or more. The chain recombines TRBV27 with TRBJ2-7; TRBD1 is a possible D gene (6 bases). The V end was cut by 6 bases, the J end by 3 bases, with 12 bases between. Germline values: CDR1 MNHEY, CDR2 SMNVEV (reference sequence). The CDR3 is 13 residues long. The chain's CDR3 is CASRGIQGYEQYF. The CDR3 DNA is TGTGCCAGCAGGGGGATACAGGGCTACGAGCAGTACTTC.

This clonotype was seen more than once but under ten times. This chain connects TRBV19 to TRBJ2-1, with D possibly matching TRBD1 (6 bases). The CDR3 loop spans 16 amino acids. With 3 bases removed from V and 1 base from J, the gap between germline ends came to 13 bases. CDR1 is LNHDA, CDR2 SQIVND, per germline (reference sequence). The CDR3 DNA sequence: TGTGCCAGTAGTATGGCCCAGGGGCAATCCTACAATGAGCAGTTCTTC. It yields the protein CASSMAQGQSYNEQFF.

This clonotype was recorded at least ten times. This chain joins TRBV6-5 and TRBJ2-2; 11 nucleotides match TRBD2. Germline loops: CDR1 MNHEY, CDR2 SVGAGI. The V segment lost 2 bases and the J segment 5 bases; nucleotides outside the gene matches: 7. This CDR3 has 17 residues. CDR3 sequence (DNA): TGTGCCAGCAGTTACAAAACTAGCGGGAGAACAACCGGGGAGCTGTTTTTT. This sequence encodes CASSYKTSGRTTGELFF.

This clonotype came up many times. The rearrangement uses TRBV5-1 and TRBJ2-1; D is possibly TRBD2 (5 bases). Trimming cost V 0 bases and J 4 bases, with 14 bases left between them. Looked up from germline, CDR1 is SGHRS and CDR2 is YFSETQ. The CDR3 runs 16 residues. CDR3 residues: CASSLALPGWYNEQFF. CDR3 in DNA: TGCGCCAGCAGCTTGGCCCTCCCGGGATGGTACAATGAGCAGTTCTTC.

This clonotype was observed many times. The chain uses TRBV6-5 and TRBJ2-7, with unresolved D. This CDR3 has 15 residues. The germline V gene has CDR1 MNHEY and CDR2 SVGAGI. The V end was cut by 0 bases, the J end by 6 bases, with 15 bases between. This chain's CDR3 is CASSYSRSQLGEQYF. CDR3 coding DNA: TGTGCCAGCAGTTACTCGAGGAGTCAATTGGGCGAGCAGTACTTC.